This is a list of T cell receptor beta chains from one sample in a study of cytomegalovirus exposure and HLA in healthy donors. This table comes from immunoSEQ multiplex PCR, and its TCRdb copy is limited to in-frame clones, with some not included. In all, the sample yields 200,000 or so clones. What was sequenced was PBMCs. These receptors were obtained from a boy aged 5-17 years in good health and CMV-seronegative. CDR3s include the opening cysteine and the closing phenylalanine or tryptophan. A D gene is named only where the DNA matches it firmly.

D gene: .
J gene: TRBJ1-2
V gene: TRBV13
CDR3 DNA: TGTGCCAGCAGCTCGCCCAACAGGGACCCCCATGGCTACACCTTC
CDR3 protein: CASSSPNRDPHGYTF

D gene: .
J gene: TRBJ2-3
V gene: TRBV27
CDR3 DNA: TGTGCCAGCAGTTTGGTCCCAGGGGCGCAAAATACGCAGTATTTT
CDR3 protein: CASSLVPGAQNTQYF

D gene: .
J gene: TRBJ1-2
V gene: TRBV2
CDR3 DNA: TGTGCCAGCAGTGAGATGAGCTATGGCTACACCTTC
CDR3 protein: CASSEMSYGYTF

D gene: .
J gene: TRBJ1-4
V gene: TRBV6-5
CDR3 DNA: TGTGCCAGCAGTTATCAGGGTCTGGAAAAACTGTTTTTT
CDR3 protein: CASSYQGLEKLFF

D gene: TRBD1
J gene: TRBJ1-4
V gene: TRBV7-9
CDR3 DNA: TGTGCCAGCAGCCGAGACAGGGGTAATGAAAAACTGTTTTTT
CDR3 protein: CASSRDRGNEKLFF

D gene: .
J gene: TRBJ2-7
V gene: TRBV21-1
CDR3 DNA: TGTGCCAGCAGCAAAGTCCTGAGGTTC
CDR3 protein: CASSKVLRF

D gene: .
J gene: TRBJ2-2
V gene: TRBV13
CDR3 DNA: TGTGCCAGCAGCCTACCTGCCGGGGAGCTGTTTTTT
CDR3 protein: CASSLPAGELFF

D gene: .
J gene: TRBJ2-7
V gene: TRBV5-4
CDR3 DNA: TGTGCCAGCAGCGTAACGGGGGGCAGGTACGAGCAGTACTTC
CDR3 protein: CASSVTGGRYEQYF

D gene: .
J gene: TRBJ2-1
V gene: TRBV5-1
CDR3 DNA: TGCGCCAGCAGCCTCCGGGGTGATAATGAGCAGTTCTTC
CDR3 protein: CASSLRGDNEQFF

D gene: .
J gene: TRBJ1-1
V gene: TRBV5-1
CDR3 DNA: TGCGCCAGCAGCTTGGGGACATATAACACTGAAGCTTTCTTT
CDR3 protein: CASSLGTYNTEAFF

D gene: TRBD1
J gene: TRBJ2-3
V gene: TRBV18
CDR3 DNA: TGTGCCAGCTCACCACCTACGGGACAGGGGACAGATACGCAGTATTTT
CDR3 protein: CASSPPTGQGTDTQYF

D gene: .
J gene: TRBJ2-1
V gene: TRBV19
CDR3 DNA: TGTGCCAGTATATGGGAGTGGGCGGGACTCCCCTACAATGAGCAGTTCTTC
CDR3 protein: CASIWEWAGLPYNEQFF

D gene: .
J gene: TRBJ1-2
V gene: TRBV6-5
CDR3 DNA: TGTGCCAGCAGTTACTCAGCAGGGCCCTATGGCTACACCTTC
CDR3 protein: CASSYSAGPYGYTF

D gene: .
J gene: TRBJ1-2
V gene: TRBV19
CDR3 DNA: TGTGCCAGTAGTATAGAGGGGCATTCTAATGGCTACACCTTC
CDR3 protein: CASSIEGHSNGYTF

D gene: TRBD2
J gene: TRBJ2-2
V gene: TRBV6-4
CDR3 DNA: TGTGCCAGCAGTGAGGCTAGCGGGGGAACCGGGGAGCTGTTTTTT
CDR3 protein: CASSEASGGTGELFF

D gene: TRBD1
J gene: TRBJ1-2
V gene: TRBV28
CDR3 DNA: TGTGCCAGCAGGGGGACAGGGGGATCGGGAGACTATGGCTACACCTTC
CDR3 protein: CASRGTGGSGDYGYTF

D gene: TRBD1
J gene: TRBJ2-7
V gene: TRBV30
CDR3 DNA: TGTGCCTGGAGGCAGGGGGAAGGGCAGTACTTC
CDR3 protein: CAWRQGEGQYF

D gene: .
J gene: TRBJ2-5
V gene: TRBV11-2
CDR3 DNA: TGTGCCAGCAGCTTCCGAGAGACCCAGTACTTC
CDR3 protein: CASSFRETQYF

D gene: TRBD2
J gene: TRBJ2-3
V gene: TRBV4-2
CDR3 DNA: TGTGCCAGCAGCCAAGCTAGCGGGATGCCTAGCACAGATACGCAGTATTTT
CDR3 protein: CASSQASGMPSTDTQYF

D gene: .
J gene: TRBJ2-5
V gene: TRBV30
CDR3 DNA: TGTGCCTGGAGTGTACCGGGAGCGGAGACCCAGTACTTC
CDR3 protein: CAWSVPGAETQYF

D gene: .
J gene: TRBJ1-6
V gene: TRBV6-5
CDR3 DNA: TGTGCCAGCAGTTACTCAGGGGCAGGGGTCCAATCACCCCTCCACTTT
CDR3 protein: CASSYSGAGVQSPLHF

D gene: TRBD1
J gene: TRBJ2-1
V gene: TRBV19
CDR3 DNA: TGTGCCGGTAGTATCGACAGGGCTAATGAGCAGTTCTTC
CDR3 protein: CAGSIDRANEQFF

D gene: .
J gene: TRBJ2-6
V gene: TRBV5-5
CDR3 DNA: TGTGCCAGCAGCCTCACAGTCGGCGTCCTGACTTTC
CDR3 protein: CASSLTVGVLTF

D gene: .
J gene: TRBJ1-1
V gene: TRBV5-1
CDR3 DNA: TGCGCCAGCAGTACCCTGGGGGGCACTGAAGCTTTCTTT
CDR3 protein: CASSTLGGTEAFF

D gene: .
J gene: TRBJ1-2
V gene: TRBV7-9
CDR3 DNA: TGTGCCAGCAGTTCCGGACAAGGCGGACGACACTACACCTTC
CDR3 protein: CASSSGQGGRHYTF

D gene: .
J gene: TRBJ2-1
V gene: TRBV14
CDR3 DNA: TGTGCCAGCAGCCAAAGGGGAGGACCCCCGGAGGATGAGCAGTTCTTC
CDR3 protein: CASSQRGGPPEDEQFF

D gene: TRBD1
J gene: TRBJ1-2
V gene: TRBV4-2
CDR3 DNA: TGTGCCAGCAGTGGACAGGGCCGACCTGGCTACACCTTC
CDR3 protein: CASSGQGRPGYTF

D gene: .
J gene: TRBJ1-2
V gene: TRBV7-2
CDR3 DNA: TGTGCCAGCAGCTTACGTGCGGGCCAGGCCACCGATGGCTACACCTTC
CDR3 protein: CASSLRAGQATDGYTF

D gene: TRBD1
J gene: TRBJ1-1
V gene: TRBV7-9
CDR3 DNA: TGTGCCAGCAGCTTGGACAGGGAGGTCCCTGAAGCTTTCTTT
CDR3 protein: CASSLDREVPEAFF

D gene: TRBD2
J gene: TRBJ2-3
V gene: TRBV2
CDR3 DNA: TGTGCCAACAACCTCGCGGGGGGGAGCACAGATACGCAGTATTTT
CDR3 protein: CANNLAGGSTDTQYF

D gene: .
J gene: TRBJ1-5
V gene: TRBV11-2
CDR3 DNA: TGTGCCAGCAGCCCGGACAGCCATAGCAATCAGCCCCAGCATTTT
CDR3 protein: CASSPDSHSNQPQHF

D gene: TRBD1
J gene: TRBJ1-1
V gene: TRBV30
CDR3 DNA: TGTGCCTGGAGGAATCCGGGACAGGGGGTCAACACTGAAGCTTTCTTT
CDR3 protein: CAWRNPGQGVNTEAFF

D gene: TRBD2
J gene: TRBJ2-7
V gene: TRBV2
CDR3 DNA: TGTGCCAGCAGAACTAGCGGGGGTCACGAGCAGTACTTC
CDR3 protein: CASRTSGGHEQYF

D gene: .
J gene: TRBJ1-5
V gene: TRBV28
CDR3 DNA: TGTGCCAGCGTCCTCACAGGGTCATATCAGCCCCAGCATTTT
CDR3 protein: CASVLTGSYQPQHF

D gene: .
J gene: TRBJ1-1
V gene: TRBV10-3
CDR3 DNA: TGTGCCATCAGTGAGTCCCGGGACACTGAAGCTTTCTTT
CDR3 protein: CAISESRDTEAFF

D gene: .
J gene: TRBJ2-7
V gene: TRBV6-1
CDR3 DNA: TGTGCCAGCATACGGGGCTACGAGCAGTACTTC
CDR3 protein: CASIRGYEQYF

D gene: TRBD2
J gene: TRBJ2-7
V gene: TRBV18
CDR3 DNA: TGTGCCAGCTCACCCCTACCGGGGGGGGTTGGCTACGAGCAGTACTTC
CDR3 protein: CASSPLPGGVGYEQYF

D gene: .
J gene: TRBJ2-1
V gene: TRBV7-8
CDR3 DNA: TGTGCCAGCAGCTCACCCCTGGGCCCCGTCGATGAGCAGTTCTTC
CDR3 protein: CASSSPLGPVDEQFF

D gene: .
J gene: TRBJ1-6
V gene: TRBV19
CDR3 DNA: TGTGCCAGTAGTATAACATCGGGGTACAATTCACCCCTCCACTTT
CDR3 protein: CASSITSGYNSPLHF

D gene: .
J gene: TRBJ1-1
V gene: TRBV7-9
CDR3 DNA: TGTGCCAGCAGCTTGTATGGGGGGGAAAACACTGAAGCTTTCTTT
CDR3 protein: CASSLYGGENTEAFF

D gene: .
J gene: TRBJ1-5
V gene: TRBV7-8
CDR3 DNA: TGTGCCAGCACCCATGACAGAGGCCAGCCCCAGCATTTT
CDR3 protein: CASTHDRGQPQHF

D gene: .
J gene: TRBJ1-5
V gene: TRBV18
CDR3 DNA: TGTGCCAGCTCACCAGGGGCAGGGAGCAATCAGCCCCAGCATTTT
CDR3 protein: CASSPGAGSNQPQHF

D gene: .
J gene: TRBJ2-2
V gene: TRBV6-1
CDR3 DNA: TGTGCCAGCAGTGGAGTCAGGGGTGGCACCGGGGAGCTGTTTTTT
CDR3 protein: CASSGVRGGTGELFF

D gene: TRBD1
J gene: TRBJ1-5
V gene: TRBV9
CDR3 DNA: TGTGCCAGCAGCGAGGGACAGGGTAATCAGCCCCAGCATTTT
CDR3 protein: CASSEGQGNQPQHF

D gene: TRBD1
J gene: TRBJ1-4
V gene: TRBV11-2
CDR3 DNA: TGTGCCAGCAGCCGGGACAGATTTGCAACTAATGAAAAACTGTTTTTT
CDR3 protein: CASSRDRFATNEKLFF

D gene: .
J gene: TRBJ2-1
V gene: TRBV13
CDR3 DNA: TGTGCCAGCAGCTCCTTATTAGCTAGCGCGGACCCAAATGAGCAGTTCTTC
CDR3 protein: CASSSLLASADPNEQFF

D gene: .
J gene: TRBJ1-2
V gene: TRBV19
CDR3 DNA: TGTGCCAGTAGTATAGAGCGAAAAGGCTACACCTTC
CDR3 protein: CASSIERKGYTF

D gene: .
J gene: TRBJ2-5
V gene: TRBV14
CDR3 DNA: TGTGCCAGCAGCCAAGGACGGCTGTACAGTGGGGAGCAAGAGACCCAGTACTTC
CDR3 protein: CASSQGRLYSGEQETQYF

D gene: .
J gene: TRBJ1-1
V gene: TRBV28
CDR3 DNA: TGTGCCAGCAGCATAGCGGGGATGAACACTGAAGCTTTCTTT
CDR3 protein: CASSIAGMNTEAFF

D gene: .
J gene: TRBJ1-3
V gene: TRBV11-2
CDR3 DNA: TGTGCCAGCAGTCCCACCGGACAGTTTGGAAACACCATATATTTT
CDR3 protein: CASSPTGQFGNTIYF

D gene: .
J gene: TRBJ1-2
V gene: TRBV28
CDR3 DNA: TGTGCCAGCACAACCTTGACAGGAACCTACACCTTC
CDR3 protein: CASTTLTGTYTF

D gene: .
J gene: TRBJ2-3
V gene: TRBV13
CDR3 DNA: TGTGCCAGCAGCTTAGGCCTGGTGGGCCCAGATACGCAGTATTTT
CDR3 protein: CASSLGLVGPDTQYF

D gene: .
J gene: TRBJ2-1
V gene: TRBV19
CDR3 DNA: TGTGCCAGTAGTATCTTTGGAGGGGCCTACAATGAGCAGTTCTTC
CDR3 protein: CASSIFGGAYNEQFF

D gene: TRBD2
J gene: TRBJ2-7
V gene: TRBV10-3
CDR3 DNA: TGTGCCATCAGTGAGTCGCGGACTAGCGGGGGGCCGTACTTC
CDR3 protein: CAISESRTSGGPYF

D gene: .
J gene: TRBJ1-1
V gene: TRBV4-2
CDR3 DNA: TGTGCCAGCAGCCAACGGGGAATGAACACTGAAGCTTTCTTT
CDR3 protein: CASSQRGMNTEAFF

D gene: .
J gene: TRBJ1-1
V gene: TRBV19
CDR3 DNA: TGTGCCAGTAGTATGTGGAGGGAGCAGTCCACTGAAGCTTTCTTT
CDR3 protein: CASSMWREQSTEAFF